This T cell receptor beta chain was sequenced for a study of T cell responses to AZD1222 COVID-19 vaccine. Study-wide results and limits: Sampling that yielded the repertoires occurred only after the peak T cell response. Donor demographics were predominantly white British with a female majority; clonal diversity may be underestimated. Only five or six people who got AZD1222 tested seropositive at baseline.

Some clones are missing from TCRdb's copy, which holds only in-frame ones; the method was immunoSEQ multiplex PCR. The sample lists approximately 160,000 clones, under 95% occurring once. Remarks on this clone: What it recognizes is unknown.

The source of this sequence is an adult in good health. This sample comprised peripheral blood, obtained on day 0 of AZD1222 vaccination.

CDR3 nucleotide sequence: TGTGCCAGCAGTTACTCGAGTGAGGCAGTAGTATGGGGGGCCAACGTCCTGACTTTC. Translation gives CASSYSSEAVVWGANVLTF. The chain links TRBV6-2 or TRBV6-3 to TRBJ2-6, with no clear D. The V gene's germline CDR1 is MNHEY and CDR2 SVGEGT. The CDR3 totals 19 residues. Deletions cut 0 bases from V and 4 bases from J, with 19 bases between.